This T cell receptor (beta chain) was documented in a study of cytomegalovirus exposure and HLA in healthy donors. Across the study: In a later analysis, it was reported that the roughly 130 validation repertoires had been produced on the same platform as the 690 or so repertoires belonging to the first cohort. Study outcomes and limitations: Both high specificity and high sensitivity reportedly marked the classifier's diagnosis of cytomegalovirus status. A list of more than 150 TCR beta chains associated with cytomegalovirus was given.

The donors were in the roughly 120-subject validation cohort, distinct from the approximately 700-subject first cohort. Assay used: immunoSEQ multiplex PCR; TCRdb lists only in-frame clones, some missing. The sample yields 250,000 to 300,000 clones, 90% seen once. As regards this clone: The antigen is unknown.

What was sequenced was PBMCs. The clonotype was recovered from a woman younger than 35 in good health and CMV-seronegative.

As DNA, the CDR3 is TGTGCCAGCAGCTATGATGGGACAGGCGGTGGCTACACCTTC. This encodes CASSYDGTGGGYTF. The chain carries TRBV6-6 and TRBJ1-2, with 8 bases fitting TRBD1. Trimming removed 6 bases from V and 7 bases from J; junction bases left unmatched: 10. CDR1 MNHNY and CDR2 SVGAGI come from the germline V gene (reference sequence). This CDR3 region has 14 residues.